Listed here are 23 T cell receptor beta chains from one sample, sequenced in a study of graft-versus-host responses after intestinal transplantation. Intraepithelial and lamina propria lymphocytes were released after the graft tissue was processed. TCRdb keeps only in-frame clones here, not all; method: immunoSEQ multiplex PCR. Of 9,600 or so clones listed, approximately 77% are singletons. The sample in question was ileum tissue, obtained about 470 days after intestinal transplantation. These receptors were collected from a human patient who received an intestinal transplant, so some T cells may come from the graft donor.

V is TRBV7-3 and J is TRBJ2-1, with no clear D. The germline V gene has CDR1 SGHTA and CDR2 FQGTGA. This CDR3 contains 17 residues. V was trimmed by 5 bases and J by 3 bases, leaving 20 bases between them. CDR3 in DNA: TGTGCCAGCAGCCAATACGCCGGGTCACTAAACTACAATGAGCAGTTCTTC. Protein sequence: CASSQYAGSLNYNEQFF. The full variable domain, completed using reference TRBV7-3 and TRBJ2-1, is GAGVSQTPSNKVTEKGKYVELRCDPISGHTALYWYRQSLGQGPEFLIYFQGTGAADDSGLPNDRFFAVRPEGSVSTLKIQRTERGDSAVYLCASSQYAGSLNYNEQFFGPGTRLTVL.

CDR3 amino acids: CASSPSRGNTYEQYF. CDR3 sequence (DNA): TGCGCCAGCAGCCCATCTCGCGGGAATACCTACGAGCAGTACTTC. V is TRBV5-1 and J is TRBJ2-5, with D possibly matching TRBD2 (6 bases). The DNA end is a closer match to TRBJ2-7, so the J assignment may be wrong. CDR1 is SGHRS and CDR2 is YFSETQ in the germline V gene. The CDR3 consists of 15 residues.

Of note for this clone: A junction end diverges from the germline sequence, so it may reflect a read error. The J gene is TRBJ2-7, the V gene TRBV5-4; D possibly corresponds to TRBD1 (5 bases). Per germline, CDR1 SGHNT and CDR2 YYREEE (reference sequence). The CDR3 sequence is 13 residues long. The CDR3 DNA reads TGTGCCAACAGCTTTGTGACAGAAGACGAGCAGTACTTC. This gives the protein CANSFVTEDEQYF.

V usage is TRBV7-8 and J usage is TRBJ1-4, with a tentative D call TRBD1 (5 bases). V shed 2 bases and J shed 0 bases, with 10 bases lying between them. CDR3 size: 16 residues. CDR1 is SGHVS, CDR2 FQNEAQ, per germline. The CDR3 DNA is TGTGCCAGCAGCTTAAATTGGGGGGCAACTAATGAAAAACTGTTTTTT. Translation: CASSLNWGATNEKLFF. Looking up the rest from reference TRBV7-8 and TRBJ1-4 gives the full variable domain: GAGVSQSPRYKVAKRGQDVALRCDPISGHVSLFWYQQALGQGPEFLTYFQNEAQLDKSGLPSDRFFAERPEGSVSTLKIQRTQQEDSAVYLCASSLNWGATNEKLFFGSGTQLSVL.

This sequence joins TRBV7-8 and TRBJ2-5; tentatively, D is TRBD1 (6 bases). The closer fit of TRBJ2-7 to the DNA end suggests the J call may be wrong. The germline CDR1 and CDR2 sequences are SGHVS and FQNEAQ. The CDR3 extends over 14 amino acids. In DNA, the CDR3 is TGTGCCAGCAGCATACGGACAGAGAGCTACGAGCAGTACTTC. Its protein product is CASSIRTESYEQYF.

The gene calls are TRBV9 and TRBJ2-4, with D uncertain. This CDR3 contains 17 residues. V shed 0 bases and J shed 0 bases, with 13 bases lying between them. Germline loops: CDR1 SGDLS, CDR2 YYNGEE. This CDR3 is CASSVGTDRLAKNIQYF. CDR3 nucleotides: TGTGCCAGCAGCGTAGGCACAGATCGGTTAGCCAAAAACATTCAGTACTTC.

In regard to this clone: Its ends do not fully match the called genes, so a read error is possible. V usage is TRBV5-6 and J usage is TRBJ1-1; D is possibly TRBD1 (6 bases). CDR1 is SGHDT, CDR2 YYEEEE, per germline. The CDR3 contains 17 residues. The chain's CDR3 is CASSFATGLYQNTEASF. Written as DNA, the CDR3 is TGTGCCAGCAGCTTTGCGACAGGACTCTATCAAAACACTGAAGCTTCCTTT.

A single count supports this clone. CDR3 bases: TGTGCCAGCAGTTTAGGAGATGGGCAGTTCTTC. This translates into CASSLGDGQFF. The chain couples TRBV28 to TRBJ2-1; D is undetermined. The CDR3 loop spans 11 amino acids. Deletions cut 2 bases from V and 12 bases from J, with 8 bases between. Per the germline V gene, CDR1 is MDHEN and CDR2 is SYDVKM.

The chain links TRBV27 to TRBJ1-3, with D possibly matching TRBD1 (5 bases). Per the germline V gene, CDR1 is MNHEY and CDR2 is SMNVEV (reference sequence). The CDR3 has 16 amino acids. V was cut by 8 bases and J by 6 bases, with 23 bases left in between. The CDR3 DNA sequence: TGTGCCAGCGGACCCGCGTTGGGGGGTCTTATAAACACCATATATTTT. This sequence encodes CASGPALGGLINTIYF.

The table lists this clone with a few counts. In nucleotides, the CDR3 is TGTGCCACAGGGCTAGATTTCTACGAGCAGTACTTC. Its translation: CATGLDFYEQYF. The chain links TRBV7-9 to TRBJ2-7, with a tentative D call TRBD1 (5 bases). V was shortened by 10 bases and J by 3 bases, with 13 bases between the two germline ends. This CDR3 spans 12 amino acids. Germline V gene data show CDR1 as SEHNR and CDR2 as FQNEAQ (reference sequence).

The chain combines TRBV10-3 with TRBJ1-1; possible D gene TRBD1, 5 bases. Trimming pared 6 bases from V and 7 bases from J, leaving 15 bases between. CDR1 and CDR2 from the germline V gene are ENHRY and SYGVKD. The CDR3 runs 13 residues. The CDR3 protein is CAIRGTSGGEAFF. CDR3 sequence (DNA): TGTGCCATCAGGGGGACGTCCGGGGGTGAAGCTTTCTTT.

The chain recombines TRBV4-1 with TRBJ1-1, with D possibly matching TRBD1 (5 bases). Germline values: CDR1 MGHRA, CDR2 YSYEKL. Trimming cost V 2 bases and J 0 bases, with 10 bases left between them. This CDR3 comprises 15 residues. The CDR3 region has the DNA TGCGCCAGCAGCCAAACAGGCTGGATGAACACTGAAGCTTTCTTT. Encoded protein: CASSQTGWMNTEAFF.

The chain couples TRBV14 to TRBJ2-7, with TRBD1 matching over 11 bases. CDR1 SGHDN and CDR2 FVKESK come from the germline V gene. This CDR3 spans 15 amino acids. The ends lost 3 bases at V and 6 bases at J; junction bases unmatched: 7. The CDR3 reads CASSQIGGTGGEQYF. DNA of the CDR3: TGTGCCAGCAGCCAGATCGGAGGGACAGGGGGCGAGCAGTACTTC.

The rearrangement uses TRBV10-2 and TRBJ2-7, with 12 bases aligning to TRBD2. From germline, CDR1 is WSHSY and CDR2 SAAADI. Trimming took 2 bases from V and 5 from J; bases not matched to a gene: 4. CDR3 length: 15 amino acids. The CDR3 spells CASSEVSSGGDEQYF. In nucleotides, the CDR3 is TGCGCCAGCAGTGAGGTATCTAGCGGGGGGGACGAGCAGTACTTC.

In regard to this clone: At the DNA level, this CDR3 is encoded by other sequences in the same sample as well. CDR3 in DNA: TGTGCCAGCAGTGAAGCCGGCGGAAACACAGATACGCAGTATTTT. It encodes CASSEAGGNTDTQYF. The gene calls are TRBV6-1 and TRBJ2-3; D is undetermined. CDR1 is MNHNS and CDR2 is SASEGT in the germline V gene. CDR3 length: 15 amino acids. V lost 0 bases, J lost 2 bases, and 9 bases lay in between.

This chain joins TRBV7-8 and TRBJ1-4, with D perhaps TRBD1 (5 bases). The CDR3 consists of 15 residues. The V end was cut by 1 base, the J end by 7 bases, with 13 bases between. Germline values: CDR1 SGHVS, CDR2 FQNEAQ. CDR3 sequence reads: CASSLVWGEGEKLFF. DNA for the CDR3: TGTGCCAGCAGCTTAGTCTGGGGGGAAGGTGAAAAACTGTTTTTT.

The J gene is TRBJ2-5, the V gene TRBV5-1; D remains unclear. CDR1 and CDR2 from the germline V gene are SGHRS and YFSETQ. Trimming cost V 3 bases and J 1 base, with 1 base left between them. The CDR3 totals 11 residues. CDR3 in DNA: TGCGCCAGCAGCTCCCAAGAGACCCAGTACTTC. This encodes CASSSQETQYF.

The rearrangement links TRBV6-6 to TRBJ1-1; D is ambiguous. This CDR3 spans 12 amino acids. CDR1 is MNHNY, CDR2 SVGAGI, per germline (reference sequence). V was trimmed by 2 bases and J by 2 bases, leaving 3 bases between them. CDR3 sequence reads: CASSYANTEAFF. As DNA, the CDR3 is TGTGCCAGCAGTTACGCAAACACTGAAGCTTTCTTT.

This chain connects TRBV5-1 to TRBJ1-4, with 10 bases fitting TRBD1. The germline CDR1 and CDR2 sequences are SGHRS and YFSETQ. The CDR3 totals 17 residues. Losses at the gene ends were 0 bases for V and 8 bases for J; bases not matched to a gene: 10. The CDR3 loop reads CASSLGGAGQGSEKLFF. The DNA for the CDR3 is TGCGCCAGCAGCTTGGGCGGTGCGGGACAGGGGTCAGAAAAACTGTTTTTT.

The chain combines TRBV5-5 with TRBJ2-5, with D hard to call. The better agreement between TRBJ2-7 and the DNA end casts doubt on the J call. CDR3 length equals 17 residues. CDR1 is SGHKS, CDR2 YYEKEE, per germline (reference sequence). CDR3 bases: TGTGCCAGCAGCTCGATACGGTACCGCCCTTGGACCTACGAGCAGTACTTC. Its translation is CASSSIRYRPWTYEQYF.

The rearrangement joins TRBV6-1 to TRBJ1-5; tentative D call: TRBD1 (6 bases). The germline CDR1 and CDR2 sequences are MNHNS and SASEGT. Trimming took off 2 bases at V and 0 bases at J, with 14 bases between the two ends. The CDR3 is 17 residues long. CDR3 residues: CASSELGGRGSNQPQHF. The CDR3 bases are TGTGCCAGCAGTGAATTAGGGGGGCGCGGTAGCAATCAGCCCCAGCATTTT.

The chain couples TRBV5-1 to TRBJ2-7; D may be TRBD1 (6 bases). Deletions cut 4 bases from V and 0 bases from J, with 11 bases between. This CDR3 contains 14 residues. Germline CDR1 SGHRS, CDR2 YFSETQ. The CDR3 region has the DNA TGCGCCAGCAGCGCGCTGGGACACTCCTACGAGCAGTACTTC. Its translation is CASSALGHSYEQYF.

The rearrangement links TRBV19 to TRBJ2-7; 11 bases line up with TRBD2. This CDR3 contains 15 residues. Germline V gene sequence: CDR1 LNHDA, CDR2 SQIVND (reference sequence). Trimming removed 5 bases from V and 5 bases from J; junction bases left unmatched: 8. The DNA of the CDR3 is TGTGCCAGTAGTCTAGCGGGGGGATTACTCAACGAGCAGTACTTC. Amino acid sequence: CASSLAGGLLNEQYF.